This T cell receptor beta chain appears in the sequencing data of a study of Ad26.COV2.S vaccination and SARS-CoV-2 variants. Study details: The study gave Ad26.COV2.S intramuscularly, once or twice 56 days apart.

Study-wide findings and caveats: Breadth, reportedly substantial, characterized the spike-specific CD8+ and CD4+ T cell responses after vaccination.

Sequencing used immunoSEQ multiplex PCR; TCRdb keeps in-frame clones, though not all of them. In the table there are 400,000 to 450,000 clones, roughly 90% of which are singletons. About this clone: Its target is not known.

CDR3 length: 13 residues. Trimming left V 2 bases short and J 2 bases short, with 6 bases between. Treatment defined: 15 to 20 received Ad26.COV2.S at low or high dose, single or two shots; roughly 5 received placebo; per-sample allocation not given. Sampling was done on day 63 after the first vaccine or placebo injection. The TCR comes from a person aged 18-60 years who received the Ad26.COV2.S COVID-19 vaccine or a placebo. The J gene is TRBJ1-1, the V gene TRBV12-3 or TRBV12-4; D call uncertain. This specimen consisted of peripheral blood, obtained in a trial of Ad26.COV2.S vaccine versus placebo. In DNA, the CDR3 is TGTGCCAGCAGTTTAAGGGATAACACTGAAGCTTTCTTT. It is translated as CASSLRDNTEAFF.